The next 22 T cell receptor beta chains were all read from a single sample in a study of graft-versus-host responses after intestinal transplantation (dated by TCRdb to 2020 to 2022). Antigens of these TCRs are unknown. The time point label for this specimen denotes: cells obtained before transplantation from donor or recipient. The library was obtained by the immunoSEQ multiplex PCR assay. In its TCRdb copy, this immuneACCESS table keeps in-frame sequences only and misses some clones. Where compared with another copy, unresolved V genes explain less than half of these, and the others have no known cause. The sample data list more than 70,000 clones, and approximately 87% of these were observed just once. Around 0.1% of the sample lies in the top ten. Sequenced material: unstimulated CD4+ T cells sorted from spleen or lymph node cells, taken before intestinal transplant. The receptors stem from a human donor who received an intestinal transplant.

This chain connects TRBV27 to TRBJ2-7; 13 nucleotides line up with TRBD2. Germline CDR1 is MNHEY and CDR2 is SMNVEV (reference sequence). Trimming at V came to 4 bases and at J to 3 bases, leaving 3 bases not matched to a gene. The CDR3 is 15 residues long. The DNA for the CDR3 is TGTGCCAGCAGTTCGGGGACTAGCGGGGTCTACGAGCAGTACTTC. It is translated as CASSSGTSGVYEQYF.

The chain recombines TRBV6-1 with TRBJ1-6; no clear D gene. With 3 bases removed from V and 6 bases from J, the gap between germline ends came to 9 bases. This CDR3 is built from 14 residues. Germline-derived CDR1 and CDR2 are MNHNS and SASEGT. The CDR3 protein is CASSERVRNSPLHF. In DNA, the CDR3 is TGTGCCAGCAGTGAGAGGGTCCGTAATTCACCCCTCCACTTT.

V usage is TRBV5-4 and J usage is TRBJ1-2; 9 bases agree with TRBD1. CDR3 length: 16 residues. After removal of 4 bases from V and 0 bases from J, the junction contained 7 bases not matched to a gene. CDR1 is SGHNT, CDR2 YYREEE, per germline (reference sequence). This CDR3 is CASSPDRGPPNYGYTF. For the CDR3, the DNA is TGTGCCAGCAGCCCGGACAGGGGCCCCCCTAACTATGGCTACACCTTC. The variable domain in full, completed from reference TRBV5-4 and TRBJ1-2, reads ETGVTQSPTHLIKTRGQQVTLRCSSQSGHNTVSWYQQALGQGPQFIFQYYREEENGRGNFPPRFSGLQFPNYSSELNVNALELDDSALYLCASSPDRGPPNYGYTFGSGTRLTVV.

A single count supports this clone. The V gene is TRBV6-1, the J gene TRBJ1-2; the D is unclear. CDR3 length: 13 residues. Germline CDR1 is MNHNS and CDR2 is SASEGT. With 6 bases removed from V and 7 bases from J, the gap between germline ends came to 15 bases. CDR3: CASRKDRAGGYTF. Here the CDR3 DNA reads TGTGCCAGCAGAAAGGACCGGGCGGGTGGCTACACCTTC.

The chain combines TRBV5-1 with TRBJ2-7, with 8 positions matching TRBD2. The germline V gene encodes CDR1 SGHRS and CDR2 YFSETQ. The CDR3 has 16 amino acids. The J segment lost 3 bases and the V segment lost 3 bases, leaving 11 bases of the junction unmatched. The CDR3 DNA follows: TGCGCCAGCAGCTCTGGGCCAGCGGGGGCAAACTACGAGCAGTACTTC. The encoded protein is CASSSGPAGANYEQYF.

The rearrangement uses TRBV20-1 and TRBJ1-2; D gene uncertain. Germline V CDR1 and CDR2: DFQATT, SNEGSKA (reference sequence). This CDR3 region has 11 residues. The V gene lost 3 bases and the J gene lost 11 bases, with 13 bases spanning the gap. The CDR3 DNA reads TGCAGTGCTAGTTTATTAGGGAGTTACACCTTC. Protein: CSASLLGSYTF.

V and J are TRBV7-6 and TRBJ2-2; TRBD2 is a possible D gene (5 bases). This CDR3 region has 14 residues. Trimming stripped 9 bases from V and 3 bases from J, with 14 bases between. Germline V lookup: CDR1 SGHVS, CDR2 FNYEAQ. The CDR3 region has the DNA TGTGCCAGAGGAGGCTCACCGGACACCGGGGAGCTGTTTTTT. It yields the protein CARGGSPDTGELFF.

Concerning this clone itself: At one of its ends the junction is not consistent with the germline gene, which may arise from a read error. The gene calls are TRBV5-6 and TRBJ2-1, with TRBD1 matching 11 bases. The CDR3 loop spans 17 amino acids. The germline V gene encodes CDR1 SGHDT and CDR2 YYEEEE. CDR3 loop: CASSPKGQGGIVNGQFF. As DNA, the CDR3 is TGTGCCAGCAGCCCGAAGGGACAGGGGGGTATCGTAAATGGGCAGTTCTTC.

The genes are TRBV5-1 and TRBJ2-1; TRBD2 agrees at 8 bases. The germline gives CDR1 SGHRS, CDR2 YFSETQ. This CDR3 comprises 14 residues. The ends lost 3 bases at V and 5 bases at J; junction bases unmatched: 4. In nucleotides, the CDR3 is TGCGCCAGCAGCTGGGGGGGACTAGACAATGAGCAGTTCTTC. Amino acids: CASSWGGLDNEQFF.

V usage is TRBV6-1 and J usage is TRBJ1-1; D remains ambiguous. The germline V gene has CDR1 MNHNS and CDR2 SASEGT. This CDR3 is built from 13 residues. Trimming took 10 bases from V and 5 from J, leaving 17 bases between them. CDR3 in amino acids: CAIDGGRRTEAFF. The CDR3 region has the DNA TGTGCCATCGACGGAGGGAGAAGGACTGAAGCTTTCTTT.

The J gene is TRBJ2-7, the V gene TRBV9; 7 nucleotides align to TRBD2. This CDR3 has 12 residues. V shed 7 bases and J 5 bases; nucleotides not matched to a gene: 6. CDR1 and CDR2 (germline): SGDLS, YYNGEE. Written as DNA, the CDR3 is TGTGCCAGCCCCCAGGGAGGGGACGAGCAGTACTTC. Its translation: CASPQGGDEQYF.

The chain recombines TRBV6-5 with TRBJ2-7; possible D gene TRBD2, 5 bases. Germline V lookup: CDR1 MNHEY, CDR2 SVGAGI. The CDR3 spans 16 residues. The V gene lost 2 bases and the J gene lost 2 bases, with 16 bases spanning the gap. The CDR3 is CASSYVGPTKAYEQYF. CDR3 DNA sequence: TGTGCCAGCAGTTACGTAGGACCGACTAAGGCCTACGAGCAGTACTTC.

This clone was seen only a few times. V is TRBV27 and J is TRBJ1-1; D gene unclear. The CDR3 contains 14 residues. Deletions cut 1 base from V and 1 base from J, with 7 bases between. Germline V gene sequence: CDR1 MNHEY, CDR2 SMNVEV (reference sequence). CDR3 loop: CASSLYGENTEAFF. CDR3 nucleotides: TGTGCCAGCAGTTTATACGGTGAGAACACTGAAGCTTTCTTT.

This chain joins TRBV18 and TRBJ1-2; 7 bases fit TRBD1. The trim removed 3 bases at V and 3 bases at J, leaving 4 bases unmatched. CDR3 length equals 14 residues. From germline, CDR1 is KGHSH and CDR2 LQKENI. In DNA form, the CDR3 reads TGTGCCAGCTCACCCACAGGGGCCCACTATGGCTACACCTTC. Protein sequence: CASSPTGAHYGYTF. The whole variable domain, remainder taken from reference TRBV18 and TRBJ1-2, is NAGVMQNPRHLVRRRGQEARLRCSPMKGHSHVYWYRQLPEEGLKFMVYLQKENIIDESGMPKERFSAEFPKEGPSILRIQQVVRGDSAAYFCASSPTGAHYGYTFGSGTRLTVV.

This chain joins TRBV2 and TRBJ1-1; no clear D. Germline V lookup: CDR1 SNHLY, CDR2 FYNNEI. This CDR3 is 12 amino acids long. The germline V and J ends were trimmed by 2 bases and 7 bases, with 8 bases remaining between them. This chain's CDR3 is CASSENENEAFF. The DNA of the CDR3 is TGTGCCAGCAGTGAAAACGAGAATGAAGCTTTCTTT.

V and J are TRBV29-1 and TRBJ1-1, with unresolved D. The V and J ends lost 4 bases and 1 base respectively, with 13 bases between them. There are 14 residues in the CDR3. Germline values: CDR1 SQVTM, CDR2 ANQGSEA. CDR3 residues: CSVGGRQENTEAFF. DNA for the CDR3: TGCAGCGTTGGAGGGCGGCAGGAGAACACTGAAGCTTTCTTT.

V gene TRBV2 combines with J gene TRBJ1-1; 7 nucleotides line up with TRBD1. Trimming at V came to 5 bases and at J to 4 bases, leaving 7 bases not matched to a gene. This CDR3 is built from 14 residues. Germline CDR1 and CDR2: SNHLY and FYNNEI. In DNA form, the CDR3 reads TGTGCCAGCAGTCCCGACAGGGAGACCACTGAAGCTTTCTTT. Protein sequence: CASSPDRETTEAFF.

The chain carries TRBV6-6 and TRBJ1-1, with unresolved D. Trimming cost V 4 bases and J 1 base, with 7 bases left between them. The length of the CDR3 is 13 residues. Germline V gives CDR1 MNHNY, CDR2 SVGAGI (reference sequence). The CDR3 DNA sequence: TGTGCCAGCAGTTTGTCAGAGAACACTGAAGCTTTCTTT. Its translation is CASSLSENTEAFF.

The genes are TRBV2 and TRBJ2-5, with a possible D match to TRBD1 (5 bases). The DNA end lines up better with TRBJ2-7; the J call may be wrong. There are 14 residues in the CDR3. The germline CDR1 and CDR2 sequences are SNHLY and FYNNEI. The CDR3 loop reads CASSEGQGSYEQYF. CDR3 bases: TGTGCCAGCAGTGAGGGTCAGGGATCCTACGAGCAGTACTTC.

The chain recombines TRBV18 with TRBJ2-5; 10 nucleotides agree with TRBD2. Germline assignment: CDR1 KGHSH and CDR2 LQKENI. CDR3 length: 18 residues. V shed 6 bases, J shed 2 bases, and the junction held 15 bases outside the gene matches. Written as DNA, the CDR3 is TGTGCCAGCTCCCTCGGGAAGCGGGGGGGCTCGTGGCAAGAGACCCAGTACTTC. It yields the protein CASSLGKRGGSWQETQYF. The whole variable domain, remainder taken from reference TRBV18 and TRBJ2-5, is NAGVMQNPRHLVRRRGQEARLRCSPMKGHSHVYWYRQLPEEGLKFMVYLQKENIIDESGMPKERFSAEFPKEGPSILRIQQVVRGDSAAYFCASSLGKRGGSWQETQYFGPGTRLLVL.

In its sample, this clone was seen a few times. The V and J genes are TRBV11-2 and TRBJ1-6; 8 bases agree with TRBD1. Germline assignment: CDR1 SGHAT and CDR2 FQNNGV. The J segment lost 7 bases and the V segment lost 5 bases, leaving 7 bases of the junction unmatched. CDR3 length: 15 residues. The DNA of the CDR3 is TGTGCCAGCAGCATCAGGGGGCTTGGGAATTCACCCCTCCACTTT. Encoded protein: CASSIRGLGNSPLHF.

This chain joins TRBV9 and TRBJ2-5; 13 nucleotides agree with TRBD2. This CDR3 has 16 residues. The trim removed 3 bases at V and 9 bases at J, leaving 11 bases unmatched. Germline V gene data show CDR1 as SGDLS and CDR2 as YYNGEE. The CDR3 reads CASSARGLAGAPPQYF. Written as DNA, the CDR3 is TGTGCCAGCAGCGCCCGAGGACTAGCGGGGGCCCCACCCCAGTACTTC. The entire variable domain, with the rest obtained from reference TRBV9 and TRBJ2-5, is as follows: DSGVTQTPKHLITATGQRVTLRCSPRSGDLSVYWYQQSLDQGLQFLIQYYNGEERAKGNILERFSAQQFPDLHSELNLSSLELGDSALYFCASSARGLAGAPPQYFGPGTRLLVL.